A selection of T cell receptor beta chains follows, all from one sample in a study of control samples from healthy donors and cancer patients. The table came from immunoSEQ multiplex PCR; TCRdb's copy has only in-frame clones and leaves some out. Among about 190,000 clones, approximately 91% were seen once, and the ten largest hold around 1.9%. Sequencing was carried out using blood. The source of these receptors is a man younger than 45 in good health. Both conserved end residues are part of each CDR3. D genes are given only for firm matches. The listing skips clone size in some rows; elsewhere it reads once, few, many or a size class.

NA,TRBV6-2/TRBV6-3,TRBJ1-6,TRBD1,TGTGCCAGCAGTTCTCGACAGGGGAGTTCACCCCTCCACTTT,CASSSRQGSSPLHF
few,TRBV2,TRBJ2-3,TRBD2,TGTGCCAGCAGACCGGGACTAGCGGGGGGGACTACAGATACGCAGTATTTT,CASRPGLAGGTTDTQYF
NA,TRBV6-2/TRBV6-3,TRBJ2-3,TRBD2,TGTGCCAGCAGTTACTCGGGGTCTAGCGGGGGGCCCATCGTCGATACGCAGTATTTT,CASSYSGSSGGPIVDTQYF
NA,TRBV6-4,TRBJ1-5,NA,TGTGCCAGCAGCCAGGACAGTAATAGCAATCAGCCCCAGCATTTT,CASSQDSNSNQPQHF
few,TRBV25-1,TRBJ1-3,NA,TGTGCCAGCAGTGAACACAGGACCCTCTCTGGAAACACCATATATTTT,CASSEHRTLSGNTIYF
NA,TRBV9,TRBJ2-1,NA,TGTGCCAGCAGCGACCCGCGATCAGACAATGAGCAGTTCTTC,CASSDPRSDNEQFF
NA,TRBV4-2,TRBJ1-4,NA,TGTGCCAGCAGCCAAATCGGGCAGGGTCTTAATGAAAAACTGTTTTTT,CASSQIGQGLNEKLFF
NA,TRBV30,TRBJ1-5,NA,TGTGCCTGGAGTCTTAGCCTCAATCAGCCCCAGCATTTT,CAWSLSLNQPQHF
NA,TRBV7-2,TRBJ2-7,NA,TGTGCCAGCAGCTTCTCACAGGTCTCATCCTACGAGCAGTACTTC,CASSFSQVSSYEQYF
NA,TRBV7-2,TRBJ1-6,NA,TGTGCCAGCAGCCCACAGCTGGGTTCACCCCTCCACTTT,CASSPQLGSPLHF
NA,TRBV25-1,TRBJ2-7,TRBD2,TGTGCCAGCAGTGAATACGGGGGGATGAACGAGCAGTACTTC,CASSEYGGMNEQYF
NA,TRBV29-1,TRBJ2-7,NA,TGCAGCGTTGCTCCCTTAAGGGATTACGAGCAGTACTTC,CSVAPLRDYEQYF
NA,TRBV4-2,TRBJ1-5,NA,TGTGCCAGCAGCCAAAGCGCAGGGGCCTATAGCAATCAGCCCCAGCATTTT,CASSQSAGAYSNQPQHF
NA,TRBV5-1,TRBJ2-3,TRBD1,TGCGCCAGCACCGACAGGGGGCCGACAGATACGCAGTATTTT,CASTDRGPTDTQYF
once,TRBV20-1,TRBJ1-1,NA,TGCAGTGCTAGTTCTGAGGGACATCGCAACACTGAAGCTTTCTTT,CSASSEGHRNTEAFF
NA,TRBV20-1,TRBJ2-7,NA,TGCAGTGCTAGTTCAGGGGACAAGGCCACCTACGAGCAGTACTTC,CSASSGDKATYEQYF
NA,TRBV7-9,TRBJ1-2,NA,TGTGCCAGCAGCATGATCCCCGGAGATGGCTACACCTTC,CASSMIPGDGYTF
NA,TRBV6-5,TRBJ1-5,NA,TGTGCCAGTAAGACCGGGAACGGGAATCAGCCCCAGCATTTT,CASKTGNGNQPQHF
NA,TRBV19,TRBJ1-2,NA,TGTGCCAGTGCCGTGACTGGCAGGGGTGAAGGCTACACCTTC,CASAVTGRGEGYTF
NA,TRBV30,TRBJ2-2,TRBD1,TGTGCCTGGAACTACGGGCCAGGGGGCAACCATGGTCAAACCGGGGAGCTGTTTTTT,CAWNYGPGGNHGQTGELFF
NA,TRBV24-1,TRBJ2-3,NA,TGTGCCATTGGGACGGGTCCCACAGATACGCAGTATTTT,CAIGTGPTDTQYF
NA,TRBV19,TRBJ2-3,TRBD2,TGTGCCAGTAGTATATACAGCGGGGGGTCAAGCACAGATACGCAGTATTTT,CASSIYSGGSSTDTQYF
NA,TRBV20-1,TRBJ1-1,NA,TGCAGTGCTAGTAGGGCTTCGAACACTGAAGCTTTCTTT,CSASRASNTEAFF
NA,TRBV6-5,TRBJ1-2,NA,TGTGCCAGCAGTTACCGGGATAGATATGGCTACACCTTC,CASSYRDRYGYTF
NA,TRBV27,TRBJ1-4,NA,TGTGCCAGCAGCAAGACCCGGGGTGAAAATGAAAAACTGTTTTTT,CASSKTRGENEKLFF
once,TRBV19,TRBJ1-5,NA,TGTGCCAGTAGTCAAAATGGGGGGATTAGCAATCAGCCCCAGCATTTT,CASSQNGGISNQPQHF
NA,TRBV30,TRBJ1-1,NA,TGTGCCTGGACCCCCGGGGGGGGGTGGAATGAAGCTTTCTTT,CAWTPGGGWNEAFF
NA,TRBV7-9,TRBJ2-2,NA,TGTGCCAGCAGCTTAACCGGGGAGCTGTTTTTT,CASSLTGELFF
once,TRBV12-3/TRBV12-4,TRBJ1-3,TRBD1,TGTGCCAGTAAGGACAGGCAAGGAAACACCATATATTTT,CASKDRQGNTIYF
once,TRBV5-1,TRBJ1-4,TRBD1,TGCGCCAGCAGCTCCGGGACAGTCTGGGAAAAACTGTTTTTT,CASSSGTVWEKLFF
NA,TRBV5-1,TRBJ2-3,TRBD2,TGCGCCAGCAGCCCGACTAGCGGGGGGACAGATACGCAGTATTTT,CASSPTSGGTDTQYF
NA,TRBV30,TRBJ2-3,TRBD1,TGTGCCTGGGACAGGGGGCCAACCACAGATACGCAGTATTTT,CAWDRGPTTDTQYF
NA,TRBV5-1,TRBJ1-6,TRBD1,TGCGCCAGCAGCTTGGAGGTACAGGGGGCCAATTCACCCCTCCACTTT,CASSLEVQGANSPLHF